This entry features one TCR beta chain sequence. Participant-given clinical history determined each cohort assignment. Participants in the exposed group had met a COVID-19 case in the 2 weeks before joining the study. In the original workflow: Amplification of reference gene primers was used by the study to estimate nucleated cell counts. The protocol was immunoSEQ multiplex PCR, while the TCRdb copy is restricted to in-frame clones and leaves out a portion. V and J calls and clone size follow that table, whereas D and trimming were derived from the DNA. The sample has about 300,000 clones, roughly 85% seen once; the top ten hold around 1.9%. This specimen comes from a study of blood T cell repertoires in COVID-19. Germline lookup yields CDR1 MNHNY and CDR2 SVGAGI (reference sequence). This CDR3 region has 16 residues. J gave up 5 bases and V 2 bases, and 9 bases lay outside the gene matches.

The rearrangement links TRBV6-6 to TRBJ2-3, with TRBD1 identical over 8 bases. Sequenced sample: PBMCs or T cells enriched from blood (not recorded which). The clonotype was recovered from a woman aged 25 to 39 who had been exposed to COVID-19. The CDR3 spells CASSYPLQGGLDTQYF. The DNA of the CDR3 is TGTGCCAGCAGTTACCCACTACAGGGGGGATTAGATACGCAGTATTTT.